This T cell receptor (beta chain) is drawn from a study of CD8 T cells in ankylosing spondylitis (dated by TCRdb to 2016 to 2017). About the investigation overall: The study profiled T cell receptor beta repertoires in healthy donors and ankylosing spondylitis patients to find disease-linked TCR variants. Peripheral blood was sampled, and synovial fluid was additionally collected from ankylosing spondylitis patients. The full study cohort comprised approximately 23 ankylosing spondylitis patients and 85 to 120 healthy donors.

In its sample, this clonotype was seen many times. There is no known antigen for this receptor. It has no much larger one-base neighbor in the sample; base qualities were not kept. Germline trimming amounts to 11 bases on V and 7 bases on J, with 11 as the count of junction bases outside the gene matches. CDR1 is given as MNHEY and CDR2 as SVGAGI, both from the germline V gene. The CDR3 sequence holds 14 residues, the cysteine and phenylalanine included. Just CDR3 DNA is preserved here, 42 bases in frame from base 1. The full study reports these points: The disease-linked clones showed a CD8+ phenotype and occurred at relatively low frequencies in peripheral blood. The disease-linked clones were reported as significantly enriched in matched synovial fluid samples from ankylosing spondylitis patients. A TCR beta motif of eight highly homologous amino acid variants appeared characteristic of blood from ankylosing spondylitis patients. Some motif variants had previously been reported in the synovial fluid and blood of reactive arthritis patients, which suggests shared mechanisms of disease initiation.

The listed sequencing device is Illumina HiSeq 2500. Quantitative 5'-RACE with molecular barcodes was used to prepare TCR beta libraries. Per the original workflow: To identify disease-linked TCR variants, a new computational method was used, one built on a probabilistic model of VDJ rearrangement. The public sequencing data were trimmed at Q25 with fastp and processed into clonotypes with MiXCR by TCRdb, which kept only in-frame beta chains. Entries that share a CDR3 protein sequence are merged under the most common genes and DNA. TCRdb's processing, not the authors' own work, is the source of the V and J calls. A total of 150,000 or so distinct CDR3 sequences appear in this sample, around 20% of them only once. The top ten clones comprise roughly 8% of the sample.

Sequencing used blood, either unsorted or a sorted T cell fraction (not recorded which). The source of this sequence is a male donor with ankylosing spondylitis or in good health (not recorded which). The rearrangement combines TRBV6-5 with TRBJ2-5; TRBD2 lines up with 12 middle nucleotides. This receptor carries the CDR3 CAGSTSGGTGTQYF. The bases read TGTGCCGGCTCCACTAGCGGGGGGACGGGGACCCAGTACTTC.